One sample yielded the 10 T cell receptor beta chains listed below, sequenced in a study of cytomegalovirus exposure and HLA in healthy donors. Vbeta (60) and Jbeta (13) primers were used in the PCR. Profiled with immunoSEQ multiplex PCR; TCRdb holds only in-frame clones, not every one. Of roughly 100,000 clones in the sample, 65% to 90% are singletons; the top ten hold approximately 6.9%. Material: PBMCs. The receptors here all came from a man between 25 and 39 years old in good health and CMV-seropositive.

This clone was seen a handful of times. J is TRBJ2-7 and V is TRBV7-9, with D possibly TRBD2 on 5 matching bases. The CDR3 sequence is 12 residues long. Germline lookup yields CDR1 SEHNR and CDR2 FQNEAQ (reference sequence). Trimming cost V 5 bases and J 3 bases, with 8 bases left between them. CDR3 loop: CASSGLHYEQYF. The CDR3 DNA reads as TGTGCCAGCAGCGGACTGCACTACGAGCAGTACTTC.

The CDR3 DNA sequence: TGCGCCAGCAGCAGCAGCGGGGGGGCCGAATCTGATGAGCAGTTCTTC. It translates to CASSSSGGAESDEQFF. The chain carries TRBV4-1 and TRBJ2-1, with 10 bases aligning to TRBD2. The J segment lost 8 bases and the V segment lost 5 bases, leaving 12 bases of the junction unmatched. Germline-derived CDR1 and CDR2 are MGHRA and YSYEKL. CDR3 length: 16 residues.

This chain joins TRBV10-3 and TRBJ1-4; D possibly corresponds to TRBD1 (5 bases). The germline CDR1 and CDR2 sequences are ENHRY and SYGVKD. Trimming stripped 7 bases from V and 6 bases from J, with 12 bases between. This CDR3 contains 13 residues. CDR3 sequence: CAITPGGYEKLFF. The CDR3 DNA sequence: TGTGCCATCACCCCGGGGGGTTATGAAAAACTGTTTTTT.

The rearrangement links TRBV4-1 to TRBJ1-5, with D hard to call. Trimming took off 0 bases at V and 12 bases at J, with 9 bases between the two ends. Per germline, CDR1 MGHRA and CDR2 YSYEKL. CDR3 length: 12 amino acids. The CDR3 protein is CASSQDGEDQHF. CDR3 nucleotides: TGCGCCAGCAGCCAAGATGGGGAGGACCAGCATTTT.

The chain combines TRBV9 with TRBJ1-1; 8 bases align to TRBD1. The V segment lost 4 bases and the J segment 4 bases; nucleotides outside the gene matches: 9. Germline V lookup: CDR1 SGDLS, CDR2 YYNGEE. The CDR3 loop spans 15 amino acids. CDR3 DNA: TGTGCCAGCAGCACCGGTGGACAGGGTTTCACTGAAGCTTTCTTT. This encodes CASSTGGQGFTEAFF. Supplemented by reference TRBV9 and TRBJ1-1, the full variable domain reads DSGVTQTPKHLITATGQRVTLRCSPRSGDLSVYWYQQSLDQGLQFLIQYYNGEERAKGNILERFSAQQFPDLHSELNLSSLELGDSALYFCASSTGGQGFTEAFFGQGTRLTVV.

The V gene is TRBV18, the J gene TRBJ1-5; a possible D gene is TRBD1 (6 bases). CDR3 length: 13 amino acids. The germline gives CDR1 KGHSH, CDR2 LQKENI. V shed 6 bases and J shed 4 bases, with 10 bases lying between them. The CDR3 reads CASSQDRNQPQHF. Here the CDR3 DNA reads TGTGCCAGCTCTCAAGACAGGAATCAGCCCCAGCATTTT.

This chain links TRBV4-2 with TRBJ1-1, with D possibly TRBD1 on 6 matching bases. Trimming cost V 0 bases and J 4 bases, with 21 bases left between them. CDR3 length equals 18 residues. From germline, CDR1 is LGHNA and CDR2 YNFKEQ. The CDR3 region has the DNA TGTGCCAGCAGCCAAGAATCGGGCAGGGGCCGCCCGGGCACTGAAGCTTTCTTT. Protein: CASSQESGRGRPGTEAFF.

This clone was seen a few times. This chain uses TRBV29-1 with TRBJ2-5; D might be TRBD1 (5 bases). Germline V gene sequence: CDR1 SQVTM, CDR2 ANQGSEA. V dropped 6 bases and J dropped 1 base, with 9 bases sitting between them. The CDR3 is made up of 12 amino acids. The CDR3 region has the DNA TGCAGCGTACGACAGTCCCAAGAGACCCAGTACTTC. Amino acids: CSVRQSQETQYF. The full variable domain, with the rest looked up from reference TRBV29-1 and TRBJ2-5, is SAVISQKPSRDICQRGTSLTIQCQVDSQVTMMFWYRQQPGQSLTLIATANQGSEATYESGFVIDKFPISRPNLTFSTLTVSNMSPEDSSIYLCSVRQSQETQYFGPGTRLLVL.

V usage is TRBV19 and J usage is TRBJ1-2; 7 bases are a match to TRBD1. The V gene end was trimmed by 6 bases and the J gene end by 3 bases; junction bases not matched to a gene: 7. The CDR3 sequence is 14 residues long. Germline V gene sequence: CDR1 LNHDA, CDR2 SQIVND (reference sequence). The CDR3 DNA reads as TGTGCCAGTAGAAGAGGGGGCCCTGACTATGGCTACACCTTC. Translating it yields CASRRGGPDYGYTF.

This clone was detected once. The chain is built from TRBV5-1 and TRBJ2-1; 7 bases agree with TRBD2. V shed 7 bases and J 6 bases; nucleotides not matched to a gene: 13. CDR1 and CDR2 from the germline V gene are SGHRS and YFSETQ. The CDR3 is 15 amino acids. The CDR3 protein is CASGPSGTQGNEQFF. The CDR3 region has the DNA TGCGCCAGCGGACCCAGCGGGACGCAAGGCAATGAGCAGTTCTTC.